The T cell receptor (beta chain) described here comes from a study of cytomegalovirus exposure and HLA in healthy donors. It was with 60 Vbeta and 13 Jbeta primers that the PCR ran. Sequenced by immunoSEQ multiplex PCR; TCRdb stores in-frame clones only, minus some. The profile shows about 180,000 clones, more than 80% of them singletons. The CDR3 has 12 amino acids. Trimming pared 1 base from V and 1 base from J, leaving 5 bases between. CDR1 and CDR2 from the germline V gene are GTSNPN and SVGIG (reference sequence). A note on this clone: Its target is not known.

Study-wide results and limits: Listed as cytomegalovirus-associated were approximately 160 TCR beta chains. Later analysis placed DRB1 highest and HLA-C lowest in TCR association rates, which differed by HLA locus. The authors later linked a missense DCLRE1C variant to TCR beta V- and J-gene trimming.

The chain recombines TRBV30 with TRBJ2-7; D is undetermined. The source of this sequence is a male donor in good health and CMV-seronegative. Sequencing used PBMCs. CDR3 region: CAWSALSYEQYF. The CDR3 nucleotides read TGTGCCTGGAGTGCCCTATCCTACGAGCAGTACTTC.